Below are 21 T cell receptor beta chains sequenced from a single sample in a study of TIL therapy for anti-PD-1-resistant metastatic lung cancer. Sequencing used immunoSEQ v3. Measured with immunoSEQ multiplex PCR; TCRdb has only the in-frame clones, and not every one. The sample has tens of thousands of clones, over 70% seen once. Time point in this sample: pre-treatment sample, taken before nivolumab and TIL therapy. This specimen consisted of blood, obtained at baseline. Every receptor here comes from a person between 25 and 80 years old with non-small cell lung cancer.

This clone was observed a handful of times. The V and J genes are TRBV7-9 and TRBJ1-1; possible D gene TRBD1, 6 bases. The CDR3 totals 15 residues. With 4 bases removed from V and 4 bases from J, the gap between germline ends came to 16 bases. Germline CDR1 SEHNR, CDR2 FQNEAQ (reference sequence). CDR3 sequence (DNA): TGTGCCAGCAGCTATCGAAACAGGGCGAGCACTGAAGCTTTCTTT. Its protein is CASSYRNRASTEAFF.

The chain employs TRBV20-1 and TRBJ1-1; a possible D gene is TRBD1 (6 bases). Trimming shortened V by 6 bases and J by 11 bases, and 13 bases separated the two germline ends. Looked up from germline, CDR1 is DFQATT and CDR2 is SNEGSKA (reference sequence). This CDR3 region has 10 residues. The CDR3 spells CSADGQGAFF. Here the CDR3 DNA reads TGCAGTGCCGACGGGCAGGGGGCTTTCTTT.

This chain joins TRBV11-2 and TRBJ2-7, with unresolved D. The germline gives CDR1 SGHAT, CDR2 FQNNGV. This CDR3 comprises 13 residues. V was shortened by 1 base and J by 5 bases, with 9 bases between the two germline ends. In DNA form, the CDR3 reads TGTGCCAGCAGCTTAGGGGCCGCTCACGAGCAGTACTTC. Protein sequence: CASSLGAAHEQYF.

Notes on this clone: The junction differs from germline at one of its ends, possibly a read error. The rearrangement joins TRBV7-7 to TRBJ2-7, with D perhaps matching TRBD2 (5 bases). In germline, CDR1 is SSHAT, CDR2 FNYEAQ (reference sequence). The CDR3 runs to 15 residues. The CDR3 loop is CASSLAFGLLYEQYF. DNA for the CDR3: TGTGCTAGCAGCTTAGCGTTTGGACTCCTTTACGAGCAGTACTTC.

The chain links TRBV7-6 to TRBJ2-7; the match to TRBD1 covers 10 bases. The CDR3 is 16 residues long. The J segment lost 1 base and the V segment lost 0 bases, leaving 3 bases of the junction unmatched. CDR1 SGHVS and CDR2 FNYEAQ come from the germline V gene. The CDR3 sequence is CASSLATGGTSYEQYF. In DNA form, the CDR3 reads TGTGCCAGCAGCTTAGCGACAGGGGGCACTTCCTACGAGCAGTACTTC.

This chain uses TRBV6-6 with TRBJ1-1; D is uncertain. The CDR3 loop spans 12 amino acids. Trimming removed 6 bases from V and 0 bases from J, with 5 bases in between. Germline assignment: CDR1 MNHNY and CDR2 SVGAGI (reference sequence). The CDR3 nucleotides read TGTGCCAGCAGAGTCATGAACACTGAAGCTTTCTTT. This sequence encodes CASRVMNTEAFF.

This rearrangement joins TRBV6-5 to TRBJ1-1; D gene uncertain. CDR1 MNHEY and CDR2 SVGAGI come from the germline V gene. Deletions cut 0 bases from V and 1 base from J, with 12 bases between. This CDR3 spans 16 amino acids. The CDR3 DNA is TGTGCCAGCAGTTACTCCGCGGGTTGGGGGAACACTGAAGCTTTCTTT. This codes for CASSYSAGWGNTEAFF.

This rearrangement joins TRBV11-3 to TRBJ1-5, with D possibly TRBD1 on 5 matching bases. V was pared by 5 bases and J by 4 bases, with 9 bases between. CDR3 length equals 13 residues. Germline lookup yields CDR1 SGHNT and CDR2 YENEEA. CDR3: CASSRDGNQPQHF. The CDR3 DNA follows: TGTGCCAGCAGCCGGGACGGGAATCAGCCCCAGCATTTT.

V usage is TRBV4-3 and J usage is TRBJ1-2, with 7 bases that match TRBD1. V was clipped by 0 bases and J by 2 bases; unmatched bases: 3. Per the germline V gene, CDR1 is LGHNA and CDR2 is YSLEER. This CDR3 comprises 15 residues. The CDR3 protein is CASSQENRGNYGYTF. CDR3 in DNA: TGCGCCAGCAGCCAAGAAAACAGGGGAAACTATGGCTACACCTTC.

The genes are TRBV5-1 and TRBJ2-1; possibly TRBD1 for D (6 bases). This CDR3 has 13 amino acids. The V gene's germline CDR1 is SGHRS and CDR2 YFSETQ. The V end was cut by 0 bases, the J end by 6 bases, with 7 bases between. The CDR3 DNA is TGCGCCAGCAGCTTGGACAGGGTCAATGAGCAGTTCTTC. This encodes CASSLDRVNEQFF.

This clone was seen only a few times. The V call is TRBV7-2, the J call TRBJ2-1; weak D call: TRBD2 (5 bases). The V gene lost 5 bases and the J gene lost 3 bases, with 17 bases spanning the gap. Per the germline V gene, CDR1 is SGHTA and CDR2 is FQGNSA. This CDR3 is built from 16 residues. This CDR3 reads CASSPHVGGLYNEQFF. The CDR3 DNA reads TGTGCCAGCAGCCCCCATGTCGGCGGGCTCTACAATGAGCAGTTCTTC.

The chain joins TRBV11-2 to TRBJ1-3; D is uncertain. Trimming removed 0 bases from V and 0 bases from J, with 6 bases in between. This CDR3 has 15 amino acids. Germline CDR1 reads SGHAT; CDR2 reads FQNNGV. CDR3 residues: CASSLDSGSGNTIYF. The DNA for the CDR3 is TGTGCCAGCAGCTTAGACAGCGGCTCTGGAAACACCATATATTTT. The whole variable domain, filled in from reference TRBV11-2 and TRBJ1-3, reads EAGVAQSPRYKIIEKRQSVAFWCNPISGHATLYWYQQILGQGPKLLIQFQNNGVVDDSQLPKDRFSAERLKGVDSTLKIQPAKLEDSAVYLCASSLDSGSGNTIYFGEGSWLTVV.

The chain uses TRBV6-6 and TRBJ1-5, with D perhaps matching TRBD1 (6 bases). V gave up 7 bases and J gave up 5 bases, with 12 bases separating them. In germline, CDR1 is MNHNY, CDR2 SVGAGI (reference sequence). This CDR3 has 13 amino acids. The CDR3 is CASTRDIYQPQHF. For the CDR3, the DNA is TGTGCCAGCACCCGGGACATTTATCAGCCCCAGCATTTT.

This chain uses TRBV4-2 with TRBJ2-7; no definite D call. V lost 0 bases to trimming and J lost 7 bases, with 10 bases between them. The CDR3 totals 13 residues. The germline V gene encodes CDR1 LGHNA and CDR2 YNFKEQ. The CDR3 DNA reads as TGTGCCAGCAGCCAAGATGCCCTCTTGGAGCAGTACTTC. The encoded protein is CASSQDALLEQYF.

CDR3 loop: CASSKFTDTQYF. The CDR3 nucleotides read TGTGCCAGCAGCAAATTCACAGATACGCAGTATTTT. The rearrangement links TRBV7-2 to TRBJ2-3; D is ambiguous. This CDR3 has 12 amino acids. The V end was cut by 5 bases, the J end by 2 bases, with 5 bases between. Germline CDR1 reads SGHTA; CDR2 reads FQGNSA.

The rearrangement links TRBV29-1 to TRBJ2-7; a possible D gene is TRBD1 (6 bases). Germline V gene sequence: CDR1 SQVTM, CDR2 ANQGSEA. CDR3 length: 13 amino acids. Trimming removed 3 bases at V and 2 bases at J, with 11 bases between. The CDR3, as DNA: TGCAGCGTTGAGGACGGGACAACCTACGAGCAGTACTTC. Translation: CSVEDGTTYEQYF.

The V gene is TRBV29-1, the J gene TRBJ1-1, with D unresolved. The CDR3 is 13 residues long. With 4 bases removed from V and 1 base from J, the gap between germline ends came to 10 bases. Germline V CDR1 and CDR2: SQVTM, ANQGSEA. CDR3 DNA: TGCAGCGTTGGTATGGCTTGGAACACTGAAGCTTTCTTT. This gives the protein CSVGMAWNTEAFF. Full variable domain (rest looked up from reference TRBV29-1 and TRBJ1-1): SAVISQKPSRDICQRGTSLTIQCQVDSQVTMMFWYRQQPGQSLTLIATANQGSEATYESGFVIDKFPISRPNLTFSTLTVSNMSPEDSSIYLCSVGMAWNTEAFFGQGTRLTVV.

V gene TRBV5-4 combines with J gene TRBJ2-7, with TRBD1 identical over 10 bases. V was pared by 0 bases and J by 2 bases, with 2 bases of the junction left unmatched. The CDR3 runs 15 residues. Germline V gives CDR1 SGHNT, CDR2 YYREEE (reference sequence). The CDR3 bases are TGTGCCAGCAGCTTGGCGACAGGGGGCCCCTACGAGCAGTACTTC. Translating gives CASSLATGGPYEQYF. Full variable domain (missing parts from reference TRBV5-4 and TRBJ2-7): ETGVTQSPTHLIKTRGQQVTLRCSSQSGHNTVSWYQQALGQGPQFIFQYYREEENGRGNFPPRFSGLQFPNYSSELNVNALELDDSALYLCASSLATGGPYEQYFGPGTRLTVT.

This clone was seen only a few times. The chain links TRBV19 to TRBJ1-2; a possible D gene is TRBD1 (6 bases). Germline V gene lookup returns CDR1 LNHDA and CDR2 SQIVND (reference sequence). This CDR3 spans 15 amino acids. Trimming left V 5 bases short and J 8 bases short, with 21 bases between. CDR3 loop: CASSLTGATIEGYTF. The CDR3 DNA reads TGTGCCAGTAGTCTAACGGGGGCTACTATAGAGGGCTACACCTTC.

The chain uses TRBV7-3 and TRBJ2-7; possible D gene TRBD2, 6 bases. This CDR3 comprises 17 residues. CDR1 and CDR2 (germline): SGHTA, FQGTGA. V was cut by 5 bases and J by 2 bases, with 22 bases left in between. The CDR3 loop is CASSIALWRATPYEQYF. CDR3 nucleotides: TGTGCCAGCAGCATAGCCCTTTGGAGGGCGACGCCCTACGAGCAGTACTTC.

The V gene is TRBV6-5, the J gene TRBJ2-7; D is possibly TRBD1 (5 bases). CDR3 length: 13 amino acids. V lost 5 bases to trimming and J lost 2 bases, with 10 bases between them. Germline V gene data show CDR1 as MNHEY and CDR2 as SVGAGI. The CDR3 protein is CASSPQETYEQYF. For the CDR3, the DNA is TGTGCCAGCAGTCCACAGGAGACCTACGAGCAGTACTTC.